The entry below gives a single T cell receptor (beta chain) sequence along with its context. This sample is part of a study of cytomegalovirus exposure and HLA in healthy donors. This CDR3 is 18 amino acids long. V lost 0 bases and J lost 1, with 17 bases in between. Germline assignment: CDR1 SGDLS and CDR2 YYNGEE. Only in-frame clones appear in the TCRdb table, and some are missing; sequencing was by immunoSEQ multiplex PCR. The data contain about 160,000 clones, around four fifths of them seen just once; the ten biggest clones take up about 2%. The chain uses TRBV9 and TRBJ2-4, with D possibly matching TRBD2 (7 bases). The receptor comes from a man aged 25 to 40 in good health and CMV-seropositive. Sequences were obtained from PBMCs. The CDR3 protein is CASSVAEGGTRAKNIQYF. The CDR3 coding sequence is TGTGCCAGCAGCGTAGCCGAGGGGGGGACCAGGGCCAAAAACATTCAGTACTTC.